The 7 T cell receptor beta chains in this list originate from one sample, sequenced in a study of blood T cell repertoires in COVID-19. Clones were sequenced by immunoSEQ multiplex PCR, and TCRdb holds only the in-frame ones, with some missing. The sample shows roughly 220,000 clones, roughly 80% of them seen only once. Specimen: peripheral blood. All receptors derive from a woman aged 80 or over with COVID-19, enrolled during active disease.

This chain links TRBV10-2 with TRBJ1-2; tentatively, D is TRBD1 (5 bases). The CDR3 has 14 amino acids. Per the germline V gene, CDR1 is WSHSY and CDR2 is SAAADI. Trimming shortened V by 2 bases and J by 6 bases, and 13 bases separated the two germline ends. CDR3 DNA sequence: TGCGCCAGCAGTGAGAGGGGATACCACGATGGCTACACCTTC. This encodes CASSERGYHDGYTF.

This clone was detected only a few times. V is TRBV13 and J is TRBJ2-2; D perhaps matches TRBD2 (6 bases). The CDR3 extends over 12 amino acids. V lost 5 bases, J lost 7 bases, and 8 bases lay in between. Germline loops: CDR1 PRHDT, CDR2 FYEKMQ (reference sequence). The CDR3 nucleotides are TGTGCCAGCAGCCTCGGGGGCGGGGAGCTGTTTTTT. This gives the protein CASSLGGGELFF.

The gene calls are TRBV27 and TRBJ2-1, with D perhaps matching TRBD1 (6 bases). The CDR3 sequence is 19 residues long. V lost 8 bases and J lost 7, with 33 bases in between. Germline V gene sequence: CDR1 MNHEY, CDR2 SMNVEV (reference sequence). The DNA of the CDR3 is TGTGCCAGCCACTCAATTCAAACACCAGGGGTTAAAGAAAGGAATGAGCAGTTCTTC. Translated: CASHSIQTPGVKERNEQFF.

This chain joins TRBV7-9 and TRBJ1-1, with D perhaps TRBD1 (6 bases). The CDR3 is 14 residues long. Per the germline V gene, CDR1 is SEHNR and CDR2 is FQNEAQ (reference sequence). V was pared by 3 bases and J by 1 base, with 9 bases between. DNA of the CDR3: TGTGCCAGCAGCTTTCCGGGACAGAACACTGAAGCTTTCTTT. Translating gives CASSFPGQNTEAFF.

This chain's CDR3 is CASSSGGGSLHGYTF. CDR3 sequence (DNA): TGTGCCAGCAGTAGCGGGGGGGGATCTCTTCATGGCTACACCTTC. The rearrangement joins TRBV6-5 to TRBJ1-2, with D maybe TRBD1 (5 bases). Germline V gene data show CDR1 as MNHEY and CDR2 as SVGAGI. CDR3 length: 15 residues. Trimming cost V 5 bases and J 6 bases, with 19 bases left between them.

This chain uses TRBV5-5 with TRBJ1-3; 10 bases align to TRBD1. CDR1 is SGHKS and CDR2 is YYEKEE in the germline V gene (reference sequence). V was clipped by 3 bases and J by 3 bases; unmatched bases: 6. This CDR3 region has 16 residues. CDR3 protein: CASSYAGTGVGNTIYF. The CDR3 DNA reads as TGTGCCAGCAGCTACGCCGGGACAGGGGTTGGAAACACCATATATTTT.

The chain combines TRBV10-1 with TRBJ1-6, with 8 nucleotides matching TRBD1. Germline V lookup: CDR1 WNHNN, CDR2 SYGVQD (reference sequence). The trim removed 6 bases at V and 6 bases at J, leaving 4 bases unmatched. The CDR3 totals 14 residues. The CDR3 loop is CASSPGQGNSPLHF. As DNA, the CDR3 is TGCGCCAGCAGCCCCGGACAGGGTAATTCACCCCTCCACTTT.